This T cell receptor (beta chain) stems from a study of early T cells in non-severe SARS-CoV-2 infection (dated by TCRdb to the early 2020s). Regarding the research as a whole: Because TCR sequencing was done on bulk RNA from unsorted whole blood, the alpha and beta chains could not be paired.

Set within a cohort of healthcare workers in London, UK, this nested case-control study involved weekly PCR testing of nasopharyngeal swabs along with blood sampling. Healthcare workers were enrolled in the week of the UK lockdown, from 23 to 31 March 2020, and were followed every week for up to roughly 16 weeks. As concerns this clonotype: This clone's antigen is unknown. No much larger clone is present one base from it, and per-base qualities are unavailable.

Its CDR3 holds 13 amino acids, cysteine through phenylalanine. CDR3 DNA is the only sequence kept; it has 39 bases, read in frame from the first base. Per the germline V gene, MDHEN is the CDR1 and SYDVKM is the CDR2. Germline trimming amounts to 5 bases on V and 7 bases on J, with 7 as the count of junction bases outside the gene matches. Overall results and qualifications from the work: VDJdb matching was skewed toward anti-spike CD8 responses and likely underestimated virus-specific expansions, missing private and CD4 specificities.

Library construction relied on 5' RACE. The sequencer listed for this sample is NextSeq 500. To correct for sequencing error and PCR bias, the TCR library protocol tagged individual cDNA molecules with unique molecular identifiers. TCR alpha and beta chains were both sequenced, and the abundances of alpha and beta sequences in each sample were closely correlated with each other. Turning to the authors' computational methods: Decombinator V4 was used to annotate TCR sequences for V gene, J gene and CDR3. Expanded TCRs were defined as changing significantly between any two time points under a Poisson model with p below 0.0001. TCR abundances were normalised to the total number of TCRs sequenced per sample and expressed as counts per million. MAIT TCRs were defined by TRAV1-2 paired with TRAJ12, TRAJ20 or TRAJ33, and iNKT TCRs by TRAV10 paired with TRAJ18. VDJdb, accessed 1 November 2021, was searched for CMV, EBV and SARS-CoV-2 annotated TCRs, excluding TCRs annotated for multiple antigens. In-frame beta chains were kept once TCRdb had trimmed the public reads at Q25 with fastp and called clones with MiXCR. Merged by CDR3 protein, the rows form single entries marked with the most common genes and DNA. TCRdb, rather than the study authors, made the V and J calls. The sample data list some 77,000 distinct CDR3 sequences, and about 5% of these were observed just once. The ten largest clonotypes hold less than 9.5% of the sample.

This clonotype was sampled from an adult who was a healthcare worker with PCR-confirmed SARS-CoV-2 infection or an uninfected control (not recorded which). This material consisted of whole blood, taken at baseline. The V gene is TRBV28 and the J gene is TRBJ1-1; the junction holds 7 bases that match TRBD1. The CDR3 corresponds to CASSRLRDSEAFF. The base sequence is TGTGCCAGCAGTCGACTCCGGGACAGTGAAGCTTTCTTT.